Listed here are 17 T cell receptor beta chains from one sample, sequenced in a study of blood T cell repertoires in COVID-19 (dated by TCRdb to 2018 to 2021). Libraries came from the immunoSEQ multiplex PCR assay. Here the immuneACCESS table is served through TCRdb, limited to in-frame sequences with V and J called. Missing clones are a known gap in these copies; in checked studies unresolved V genes cover under half, and the rest lacks a known reason. Here the sample has around 260,000 clones; around 87% occur a single time. The ten largest clones add up to 2% to 3% of the sample. Material: peripheral blood. The receptors stem from a woman between 45 and 60 years old with acute or convalescent COVID-19.

This clone was observed a few times. The V call is TRBV5-1, the J call TRBJ1-4; TRBD1 matches at 9 bases. V was clipped by 4 bases and J by 8 bases; unmatched bases: 12. CDR3 length: 16 residues. CDR1 and CDR2 (germline): SGHRS, YFSETQ. The CDR3 region is CASSLQPGQGSEKLFF. CDR3 nucleotides: TGCGCCAGCAGCCTACAACCGGGACAGGGAAGCGAAAAACTGTTTTTT.

This chain joins TRBV27 and TRBJ2-3; TRBD1 might be the D (6 bases). Germline V gives CDR1 MNHEY, CDR2 SMNVEV (reference sequence). The CDR3 sequence is 17 residues long. Trimming stripped 6 bases from V and 0 bases from J, with 19 bases between. Written as DNA, the CDR3 is TGTGCCAGCAGCACCTTCCACAGGGCTGCAAGCACAGATACGCAGTATTTT. Its protein product is CASSTFHRAASTDTQYF.

The chain carries TRBV19 and TRBJ1-5; no clear D. Trimming shortened V by 3 bases and J by 8 bases, and 8 bases separated the two germline ends. The CDR3 has 12 residues. Germline assignment: CDR1 LNHDA and CDR2 SQIVND (reference sequence). DNA of the CDR3: TGTGCCAGTAGTATGTCCCGTGAGCCCCAGCATTTT. As protein: CASSMSREPQHF.

The CDR3 DNA follows: TGTGCCAGCTCACCAAGGGCTGCGGGAGGGGAGCAGTACTTC. As protein: CASSPRAAGGEQYF. The V and J genes are TRBV18 and TRBJ2-7; 9 nucleotides line up with TRBD2. The germline V gene encodes CDR1 KGHSH and CDR2 LQKENI. The CDR3 totals 14 residues. Trimming cost V 2 bases and J 7 bases; bases outside gene matches: 6.

The rearrangement links TRBV29-1 to TRBJ2-2; D remains ambiguous. This CDR3 is 13 amino acids long. CDR1 is SQVTM, CDR2 ANQGSEA, per germline. V shed 7 bases and J shed 0 bases, with 9 bases lying between them. The CDR3 loop reads CSARDSNTGELFF. The CDR3 DNA follows: TGCAGCGCCCGAGACTCGAACACCGGGGAGCTGTTTTTT.

Comment on this clone: The same CDR3 can be traced to other DNA sequences in this sample. V gene TRBV3-1 (or the pseudogene TRBV3-2) combines with J gene TRBJ2-7, with D hard to call. CDR1 and CDR2 from the germline V gene are LGHDT and YNNKEL (reference sequence). The length of the CDR3 is 12 residues. V lost 4 bases, J lost 0 bases, and 4 bases lay in between. CDR3 DNA: TGTGCCAGCAGCCTCATCTCCTACGAGCAGTACTTC. This translates into CASSLISYEQYF.

The rearrangement links TRBV2 to TRBJ1-2; D perhaps matches TRBD1 (5 bases). CDR1 and CDR2 (germline): SNHLY, FYNNEI. This CDR3 contains 14 residues. V was pared by 5 bases and J by 4 bases, with 14 bases between. The CDR3, as DNA: TGTGCCAGCAGTCGGGGGTTACGGGGCTATGGCTACACCTTC. This translates into CASSRGLRGYGYTF.

The rearrangement uses TRBV14 and TRBJ1-3; 8 positions match TRBD1. CDR1 SGHDN and CDR2 FVKESK come from the germline V gene. The trim removed 4 bases at V and 4 bases at J, leaving 9 bases unmatched. The CDR3 covers 16 residues. CDR3 amino acids: CASSLGQGRIGNTIYF. CDR3 bases: TGTGCCAGCAGCCTCGGACAGGGACGTATAGGAAACACCATATATTTT.

This sequence joins TRBV27 and TRBJ2-7, with 7 bases identical to TRBD2. V shed 3 bases and J 3 bases; nucleotides not matched to a gene: 5. This CDR3 contains 14 residues. Germline loops: CDR1 MNHEY, CDR2 SMNVEV (reference sequence). The CDR3: CASSLRENIYEQYF. CDR3 DNA sequence: TGTGCCAGCAGTTTGCGGGAGAATATCTACGAGCAGTACTTC.

The rearrangement links TRBV5-1 to TRBJ2-7, with TRBD1 matching over 7 bases. In germline, CDR1 is SGHRS, CDR2 YFSETQ. This CDR3 has 14 amino acids. V was clipped by 3 bases and J by 4 bases; unmatched bases: 7. The CDR3 here is CASSSYGTEYEQYF. The CDR3 DNA follows: TGCGCCAGCAGCTCATACGGGACAGAATACGAGCAGTACTTC.

This chain uses TRBV10-3 with TRBJ2-3; 11 nucleotides line up with TRBD1. The CDR3 extends over 16 amino acids. Looked up from germline, CDR1 is ENHRY and CDR2 is SYGVKD. With V trimmed by 3 bases and J by 2 bases, 4 bases remained unmatched. The CDR3 is CAISEPGQGVTDTQYF. In DNA, the CDR3 is TGTGCCATCAGTGAACCGGGACAGGGGGTCACAGATACGCAGTATTTT.

J is TRBJ1-1 and V is TRBV5-1, with 7 bases aligning to TRBD1. The ends lost 4 bases at V and 4 bases at J; junction bases unmatched: 16. Germline CDR1 reads SGHRS; CDR2 reads YFSETQ. This CDR3 region has 17 residues. The CDR3 spells CASSGALTGSGGTEAFF. As DNA, the CDR3 is TGCGCCAGCAGCGGGGCCCTGACAGGGAGTGGTGGCACTGAAGCTTTCTTT.

The chain recombines TRBV5-1 with TRBJ1-1; 8 bases agree with TRBD1. The V gene end was trimmed by 5 bases and the J gene end by 5 bases; junction bases not matched to a gene: 11. Germline loops: CDR1 SGHRS, CDR2 YFSETQ. The CDR3 runs to 15 residues. The CDR3 coding sequence is TGCGCCAGCAGGTCATCGACAGGGGCCGGGACTGAAGCTTTCTTT. It codes for CASRSSTGAGTEAFF.

V usage is TRBV5-5 and J usage is TRBJ2-7; TRBD1 matches 8 bases. The CDR3 extends over 15 amino acids. CDR1 and CDR2 from the germline V gene are SGHKS and YYEKEE (reference sequence). J was trimmed by 3 bases and V by 4 bases; bases with no gene match: 9. In DNA form, the CDR3 reads TGTGCCAGCAGCCTAGGGACAGGTAGTTACTACGAGCAGTACTTC. Translated: CASSLGTGSYYEQYF.

The rearrangement uses TRBV18 and TRBJ1-4; D perhaps matches TRBD1 (5 bases). This CDR3 spans 16 amino acids. V was clipped by 3 bases and J by 0 bases, with 11 bases between them. The germline gives CDR1 KGHSH, CDR2 LQKENI. This CDR3 is CASSPRQIATNEKLFF. CDR3 nucleotides: TGTGCCAGCTCACCTAGACAGATTGCAACTAATGAAAAACTGTTTTTT.

This clone was seen more than once but under ten times. The chain is built from TRBV25-1 and TRBJ2-5; TRBD1 matches at 7 bases. CDR1 MGHDK and CDR2 SYGVNS come from the germline V gene. This CDR3 has 15 amino acids. The ends lost 3 bases at V and 1 base at J; junction bases unmatched: 5. Written as DNA, the CDR3 is TGTGCCAGCAGTGAGCCGACAGGGCCCCAAGAGACCCAGTACTTC. Amino acids: CASSEPTGPQETQYF.

The rearrangement joins TRBV5-1 to TRBJ1-1, with TRBD1 matching 10 bases. With 3 bases clipped from V and 11 bases from J, the junction kept 10 bases outside the gene matches. Germline V gene sequence: CDR1 SGHRS, CDR2 YFSETQ. This CDR3 spans 14 amino acids. CDR3 sequence reads: CASSSRDRGPRAFF. CDR3 in DNA: TGCGCCAGCAGCTCCCGGGACAGGGGTCCTCGGGCTTTCTTT.